One and the same sample provided the 11 T cell receptor beta chains below, sequenced in a study of tumor-infiltrating lymphocytes in oesophageal squamous cell carcinoma. TCRdb called the PCR reads again in MiXCR, with one record for every CDR3 protein. This table has about 12,000 distinct CDR3 sequences, 55% to 70% appearing once. Sample: esophageal tumor tissue. Receptors were obtained from a female donor with esophageal squamous cell carcinoma.

For this clonotype: One end of the junction fails to match germline, which may point to a read error. The chain carries TRBV11-2 and TRBJ2-1; D is perhaps TRBD1 (5 bases). The tail of the sequence fits TRBJ2-7 better, so the J call may be wrong. Germline V gene data show CDR1 as SGHAT and CDR2 as FQNNGV. This CDR3 is 17 amino acids long. The CDR3 DNA sequence: TGTACCAGCAGCAACGCCTTCAGGGTCCTAGTCACCTACGAGCAGTACTTC. The encoded protein is CTSSNAFRVLVTYEQYF.

V and J are TRBV10-2 and TRBJ2-1, with D tentatively TRBD1 (6 bases). The J call is in doubt because the DNA end fits TRBJ2-5 better. Per the germline V gene, CDR1 is WSHSY and CDR2 is SAAADI. CDR3 length equals 15 residues. CDR3 bases: TGCGCCAGCAGTGAGTCGTTGGACAGACAAGAGACCCAGTACTTC. It yields the protein CASSESLDRQETQYF.

V is TRBV10-2 and J is TRBJ2-4; D unclear. The J call may be mistaken, given a closer DNA end match to TRBJ2-5. The CDR3 has 13 amino acids. The germline gives CDR1 WSHSY, CDR2 SAAADI. The CDR3 region has the DNA TGCGCCAGCAATCTAGGGCCGCGAGAGACCCAGTACTTC. Its protein product is CASNLGPRETQYF.

This clonotype came up a few times. The chain uses TRBV12-3 or TRBV12-4 and TRBJ2-5, with 8 bases lining up with TRBD1. The CDR3 loop spans 14 amino acids. The ends lost 5 bases at V and 5 bases at J; junction bases unmatched: 7. CDR3 sequence (DNA): TGTGCCAGCAGTCGGACAGGGTTAGGCGAGACCCAGTACTTC. This encodes CASSRTGLGETQYF.

The chain uses TRBV21-1 and TRBJ1-1. TRBV21-1 is an annotated pseudogene. The CDR3 is 15 residues long. CDR3 residues: CASSPGGQPNTEAFF. In DNA, the CDR3 is TGTGCCAGCAGCCCCGGAGGGCAGCCGAACACTGAAGCTTTCTTT.

The rearrangement uses TRBV7-8 and TRBJ1-4; D may be TRBD1 (6 bases). The CDR3 has 15 residues. V lost 1 base and J 3 bases, leaving 9 bases between the germline ends. Germline CDR1 is SGHVS and CDR2 is FQNEAQ. CDR3 sequence: CASSLGGASNEKLFF. In DNA form, the CDR3 reads TGTGCCAGCAGCTTAGGGGGGGCCTCTAATGAAAAACTGTTTTTT.

This clonotype was seen a few times. This chain connects TRBV7-2 to TRBJ2-1, with TRBD1 identical over 7 bases. The CDR3 is 16 residues long. The trim removed 0 bases at V and 5 bases at J, leaving 7 bases unmatched. Per the germline V gene, CDR1 is SGHTA and CDR2 is FQGNSA. For the CDR3, the DNA is TGTGCCAGCAGCTTAGCGGCGACAGGGACAAACAATGAGCAGTTCTTC. Protein: CASSLAATGTNNEQFF.

In its sample, this clonotype was seen a few times. CDR3 sequence reads: CASSGYREETQYF. For the CDR3, the DNA is TGTGCCAGCAGCGGGTACAGGGAAGAGACCCAGTACTTC. This chain links TRBV7-2 with TRBJ2-5, with D possibly being TRBD1 (6 bases). This CDR3 is built from 13 residues. Trimming cost V 5 bases and J 3 bases, with 10 bases left between them. Germline V gene lookup returns CDR1 SGHTA and CDR2 FQGNSA.

This rearrangement joins TRBV7-3 to TRBJ2-1; D remains unclear. The DNA end lines up better with TRBJ2-5; the J call may be wrong. Per germline, CDR1 SGHTA and CDR2 FQGTGA. CDR3 length equals 13 residues. The CDR3 DNA follows: TGTGCCAGCAGCTTAACGGGTTTGGAGACCCAGTACTTC. Its protein is CASSLTGLETQYF.

There are a few counts of this clonotype. A read error is likely, as this CDR3 ends without the conserved phenylalanine or tryptophan. It is unclear where the CDR3 begins or ends on the DNA, so no DNA is shown, and the CDR3 is as TCRdb lists it. The chain combines TRBV12-3 or TRBV12-4 with TRBJ2-6; no check of the table's D call, TRBD2, against the DNA was made. The CDR3 totals 16 residues, both ends included. The CDR3 is CASSFFGEGSPLHFGN.

Notes on this clonotype: The DNA is left out, because the CDR3 cannot be placed on it with certainty; the CDR3 is given as TCRdb lists it. The gene calls are TRBV5-3 and TRBJ2-4; the table's D call of TRBD2 was not tested on the DNA. TRBV5-3 carries the ORF label, with uncertain function. The CDR3 is made up of 15 amino acids, end residues included. The CDR3 loop is CARSLRLGLWLHLRF.